This entry lists 10 T cell receptor beta chains sequenced from one sample in a study of shared clonotypes between healthy human individuals. Terminally differentiated effector memory CD45RA+ cells were excluded by CCR7 positive selection of CD45RO-negative cells. The assay was immunoSEQ multiplex PCR, and TCRdb's table has in-frame clones only and misses some. The table includes some 800,000 clones, 80% to 95% detected once. Sequenced material: naive CD8+ T cells sorted from blood. The receptors shown here come from a man aged 25-40 years in good health.

This sequence joins TRBV7-2 and TRBJ2-1, with D tentatively TRBD2 (6 bases). V lost 1 base and J 5 bases, leaving 12 bases between the germline ends. CDR1 is SGHTA and CDR2 is FQGNSA in the germline V gene. The CDR3 consists of 15 residues. For the CDR3, the DNA is TGTGCCAGCAGCTTAGTAGCGGCGCTAAACAATGAGCAGTTCTTC. Encoded protein: CASSLVAALNNEQFF.

This clone was picked up one time. This chain joins TRBV28 and TRBJ1-5; D unresolved. This CDR3 spans 12 amino acids. From germline, CDR1 is MDHEN and CDR2 SYDVKM. Trimming removed 4 bases at V and 6 bases at J, with 7 bases between. CDR3: CASSSPGQPQHF. DNA for the CDR3: TGTGCCAGCAGTTCCCCGGGTCAGCCCCAGCATTTT.

The chain couples TRBV29-1 to TRBJ2-5, with a weak D call TRBD2 (6 bases). The CDR3 runs 13 residues. The V gene's germline CDR1 is SQVTM and CDR2 ANQGSEA. The ends were cut back, 5 bases at V and 1 base at J, with 11 bases in the middle. CDR3 nucleotide sequence: TGCAGCGTTAACGGAGGGTCCCAAGAGACCCAGTACTTC. It translates to CSVNGGSQETQYF. Complete variable domain (other parts from reference TRBV29-1 and TRBJ2-5): SAVISQKPSRDICQRGTSLTIQCQVDSQVTMMFWYRQQPGQSLTLIATANQGSEATYESGFVIDKFPISRPNLTFSTLTVSNMSPEDSSIYLCSVNGGSQETQYFGPGTRLLVL.

The V gene is TRBV30, the J gene TRBJ2-5; D not certain. CDR1 and CDR2 from the germline V gene are GTSNPN and SVGIG (reference sequence). V was cut by 1 base and J by 4 bases, with 7 bases left in between. This CDR3 has 12 amino acids. The CDR3 DNA sequence: TGTGCCTGGAGTGAGGTGGGAGAGACCCAGTACTTC. It translates to CAWSEVGETQYF.

This clone occurred once. The rearrangement uses TRBV5-1 and TRBJ2-1, with 12 bases lining up with TRBD1. Germline values: CDR1 SGHRS, CDR2 YFSETQ. CDR3 length equals 16 residues. The junction had 6 bases not matched to a gene; V was cut back by 4 bases and J by 4 bases. The CDR3 is CASSGGQGAQYNEQFF. The CDR3 coding sequence is TGCGCCAGCAGCGGGGGACAGGGGGCGCAATACAATGAGCAGTTCTTC.

This clone was detected once. The J gene is TRBJ2-7, the V gene TRBV10-3, with D perhaps TRBD2 (5 bases). V was shortened by 6 bases and J by 1 base, with 16 bases between the two germline ends. From germline, CDR1 is ENHRY and CDR2 SYGVKD. This CDR3 contains 15 residues. Written as DNA, the CDR3 is TGTGCCATCAGGGGATCTAGCAGCCAATCCTACGAGCAGTACTTC. Encoded protein: CAIRGSSSQSYEQYF.

J is TRBJ2-7 and V is TRBV11-2; 11 bases line up with TRBD2. Germline trimming cut 6 bases from V and 0 bases from J; bases unmatched to any gene: 13. The CDR3 covers 18 residues. In germline, CDR1 is SGHAT, CDR2 FQNNGV. Here the CDR3 reads CASRPTLTSGILSYEQYF. The CDR3 region has the DNA TGTGCCAGCAGACCCACCTTGACTAGCGGGATTCTCTCCTACGAGCAGTACTTC.

The chain employs TRBV7-9 and TRBJ2-7, with 7 bases that match TRBD2. Germline CDR1 SEHNR, CDR2 FQNEAQ (reference sequence). V shed 5 bases and J 4 bases; nucleotides not matched to a gene: 14. The CDR3 totals 16 residues. The CDR3 nucleotides read TGTGCCAGCAGCCGCCGGGGTGGCGGGAGAACATACGAGCAGTACTTC. It specifies CASSRRGGGRTYEQYF. The entire variable domain, with the rest obtained from reference TRBV7-9 and TRBJ2-7, is as follows: DTGVSQNPRHKITKRGQNVTFRCDPISEHNRLYWYRQTLGQGPEFLTYFQNEAQLEKSRLLSDRFSAERPKGSFSTLEIQRTEQGDSAMYLCASSRRGGGRTYEQYFGPGTRLTVT.

The rearrangement uses TRBV4-1 and TRBJ1-5; TRBD1 matches 9 bases. Germline CDR1 MGHRA, CDR2 YSYEKL. V gave up 4 bases and J gave up 4 bases; unmatched junction bases: 8. This CDR3 has 16 residues. CDR3 loop: CASSPTRTGENQPQHF. The CDR3 DNA sequence: TGCGCCAGCAGCCCCACCCGGACAGGGGAAAATCAGCCCCAGCATTTT.

This chain connects TRBV5-8 to TRBJ2-5, with D tentatively TRBD1 or TRBD2 (5 bases each). Deletions cut 6 bases from V and 1 base from J, with 16 bases between. Germline CDR1 SGHTS, CDR2 YDEGEE. The CDR3 is 15 residues long. The DNA for the CDR3 is TGTGCCAGCACCACGAAATCCGGGGCCCAAGAGACCCAGTACTTC. Protein sequence: CASTTKSGAQETQYF.